This T cell receptor (beta chain) came from a study of blood T cells in healthy people across ages (dated by TCRdb to the mid-2010s). Some background on the complete study: Template switching captured roughly one uniquely barcoded TCR beta cDNA molecule per two T cells in model experiments. The study measured age-related changes in TCR beta repertoire diversity using deep sequencing normalized with unique cDNA molecular identifiers. Four age groups were formed from the donors: young (average roughly 15 years), middle-aged (approximately 40), aged (more than 55) and long-lived (around 82). To avoid experimental bias, donors of different ages were distributed randomly across sequencing lanes. The study analyzed two additional independent replicas of 1 million unique cDNA reads from the same blood draw for two donors, one aged 18 to 29 and one aged 80 or older. Results and caveats for the whole study, not just this receptor: A strong correlation was found between observed TCR beta diversity and the percentage of naive T cells measured by flow cytometry. As age increased, observed TCR beta diversity per million T cells dropped in a roughly linear way, and a significant reduction was already evident by age 40. Because donor CMV infection status was unknown, age-related changes in expanded clonotypes were potentially confounded. Compared with the aged group, the long-lived group had more naive CD4+ T cells, fewer expanded clones and increased TCR diversity, suggesting age selection. Because profiling used bulk unsorted PBMCs, naive and antigen-experienced compartments could not be compared conclusively. Estimates of total diversity based on one million sequenced T cells were regarded as lower bounds and as underestimates.

In the case of this clonotype: Its antigen is currently not known. At one end the junction does not follow the germline gene, possibly because of a read error.

Receptor libraries were prepared by 5' RACE. TCRdb records Illumina HiSeq 2500 as the sequencer. A second roughly 7 to 11 cycle PCR used a sample-barcoded 5' primer and a J-beta primer mix. A unique molecular identifier was introduced onto each TCR beta cDNA molecule by a template-switch 5' adaptor carrying 12 random nucleotides. At least 2.5 million CDR3-containing paired-end reads were obtained from each sample. First-strand cDNA synthesis was performed from all RNA using the Mint cDNA synthesis kit, with priming by a TRBC-specific oligonucleotide. All cDNA was treated with uracil-DNA glycosylase and then went through a first 18-cycle PCR with the universal primers M1SS and BC2_uni_R. Turning to the authors' computational methods: Each sample was normalized by randomly selecting 1 million high-quality reads, each carrying a distinct molecular identifier. Instead of being binned into consensus sequences, reads with shared molecular identifiers were discarded. MiTCR, with a Q25 quality threshold and the strictest error-elimination algorithm, was used for CDR3 identification, clonotype clustering and error correction. A nonparametric unseen species model with Euler transformation was used to estimate lower-bound total TCR beta diversity. The public reads were reprocessed in TCRdb via fastp at Q25 and MiXCR, keeping in-frame beta chains. Rows matching on CDR3 protein sequence are summarized as one entry with the most common DNA and genes. These V and J calls are TCRdb output, not the study's own analysis. Here the sample has 630,000 or so distinct CDR3 sequences; about 30% occur a single time. The top ten hold roughly 14% of the sample.

Donors were a few dozen systemically healthy Caucasian individuals from Russia aged 6 to 90 years. Each donor gave ten milliliters of peripheral blood, collected into EDTA-treated Vacutainer tubes. PBMCs were isolated by Ficoll-Paque density-gradient centrifugation, with at least 6 million obtained per sample. Trizol reagent was used to extract total RNA from PBMCs, with at least 6 micrograms per sample. For every donor, flow cytometry on a PBMC aliquot measured the percentage of naive CD45RAhigh/CD27high T cells. From the germline V gene, CDR1 is SGHTA and CDR2 is FQGNSA. The CDR3 covers 15 residues, taking in both the cysteine and the phenylalanine. Only CDR3 DNA is held: 45 bases, read in frame from base 1.

This sequence uses TRBV7-2 and TRBJ2-1; 6 matching bases give a weak D call of TRBD1. The source material was blood. The clonotype comes from a woman of 80 years or more in good health. The bases are TGTGCCTGCAGCTTAGCACAGGGAAGGACCAATGAGCAGTTCTTC. Its coded protein is CACSLAQGRTNEQFF.